This T cell receptor (beta chain) was sequenced in a study of Tregs in tolerant kidney transplant recipients. Generated by immunoSEQ multiplex PCR, the TCRdb table keeps only in-frame clones and is missing some. The profile covers 50,000 to 75,000 clones, with 95% to 98% appearing a single time and 0.3% to 0.35% taken by the ten largest. Unstimulated Tregs (CD4+CD25+CD127-) and CD4+CD25- non-Tregs were sorted from PBMCs. With respect to this clone: Its antigen remains unidentified.

V lost 2 bases, J lost 8 bases, and 10 bases lay in between. The CDR3 length is 13 residues. Germline-derived CDR1 and CDR2 are SGHTA and FQGTGA. Study results and caveats: Nucleotide sequences could not be compared across some patients' samples due to primer changes. Antigen-driven expansion was suggested because donor-specific Tregs expanded more than all Tregs in tolerant patients.

This rearrangement joins TRBV7-3 to TRBJ2-1; TRBD1 is a possible D gene (6 bases). This sample comprised Tregs from blood, obtained before the transplant. The receptor was isolated from a human donor who received a combined kidney and bone marrow transplant. CDR3 sequence: CASSLGSGDEQFF. In DNA form, the CDR3 reads TGTGCCAGCAGCTTAGGGTCAGGGGATGAGCAGTTCTTC.